A single sample is the source of the 4 T cell receptor beta chains below, sequenced in a study of cytomegalovirus exposure and HLA in healthy donors. The PCR was carried out with 60 Vbeta primers and 13 Jbeta primers. Only in-frame clones appear in the TCRdb table, and some are missing; sequencing was by immunoSEQ multiplex PCR. The specimen's table records 75,000 to 95,000 clones. The sequenced sample was PBMCs. The receptors stem from a man younger than 40 in good health and CMV-seronegative.

Here the CDR3 reads CASSLIGRGENTEAFF. The CDR3 bases are TGTGCCAGCAGCTTAATAGGGAGGGGGGAGAACACTGAAGCTTTCTTT. The chain has TRBV7-3 and TRBJ1-1; possibly TRBD1 for D (6 bases). CDR1 is SGHTA, CDR2 FQGTGA, per germline. The CDR3 runs to 16 residues. V was pared by 1 base and J by 1 base, with 13 bases between. The full variable domain, completed using reference TRBV7-3 and TRBJ1-1, is GAGVSQTPSNKVTEKGKYVELRCDPISGHTALYWYRQSLGQGPEFLIYFQGTGAADDSGLPNDRFFAVRPEGSVSTLKIQRTERGDSAVYLCASSLIGRGENTEAFFGQGTRLTVV.

The rearrangement joins TRBV29-1 to TRBJ1-2; D gene unclear. Trimming took 5 bases from V and 6 from J, leaving 7 bases between them. Germline CDR1 reads SQVTM; CDR2 reads ANQGSEA. There are 10 residues in the CDR3. The CDR3 loop is CSVLGNGYTF. The CDR3 DNA is TGCAGCGTTCTGGGCAATGGCTACACCTTC.

The chain joins TRBV6-6 to TRBJ2-7; 8 nucleotides line up with TRBD1. The CDR3 extends over 14 amino acids. The junction had 8 bases not matched to a gene; V was cut back by 5 bases and J by 5 bases. Germline CDR1 is MNHNY and CDR2 is SVGAGI (reference sequence). CDR3 DNA: TGTGCCAGCAGTAACGGACAGGGCATGGACGAGCAGTACTTC. Residues: CASSNGQGMDEQYF.

The genes are TRBV13 and TRBJ1-4; 7 nucleotides align to TRBD1. Germline trimming cut 4 bases from V and 8 bases from J; bases unmatched to any gene: 7. Germline CDR1 is PRHDT and CDR2 is FYEKMQ (reference sequence). This CDR3 contains 14 residues. The CDR3 region has the DNA TGTGCCAGCAGCTCCGACAGGGTTGGAGAAAAACTGTTTTTT. Translating gives CASSSDRVGEKLFF.